This TCR beta chain originates from a study of blood T cell repertoires in COVID-19. Study summary: Samples taken during acute and convalescent COVID-19 were collected in the United States, Italy and Spain. T cells, B-cell-depleted T cells, or PBMCs provided the cDNA or gDNA that served as material.

Seattle patient enrollment occurred during active infection, with longitudinal follow-up thereafter. How the authors handled the data: Estimates of nucleated cell counts were drawn from the amplification of reference gene primers. Using immunoSEQ multiplex PCR, the repertoire was profiled, and TCRdb retains in-frame clones only, with some absent. D and trimming come from the DNA, and the V and J calls and clone size come from that table. The sample yields 200,000 to 250,000 clones, 86% seen once. The CDR3 spans 15 residues. V was cut by 0 bases and J by 4 bases, with 12 bases left in between. In germline, CDR1 is LGHDT, CDR2 YNNKEL (reference sequence).

Source material: peripheral blood. The TCR sequence derives from an elderly woman with COVID-19, enrolled during active disease. The chain joins TRBV3-1 (or the pseudogene TRBV3-2) to TRBJ2-5, with D tentatively TRBD2 (6 bases). The CDR3 DNA sequence: TGTGCCAGCAGCCAAGACGGGACTCCTGTAGAGACCCAGTACTTC. It encodes CASSQDGTPVETQYF.